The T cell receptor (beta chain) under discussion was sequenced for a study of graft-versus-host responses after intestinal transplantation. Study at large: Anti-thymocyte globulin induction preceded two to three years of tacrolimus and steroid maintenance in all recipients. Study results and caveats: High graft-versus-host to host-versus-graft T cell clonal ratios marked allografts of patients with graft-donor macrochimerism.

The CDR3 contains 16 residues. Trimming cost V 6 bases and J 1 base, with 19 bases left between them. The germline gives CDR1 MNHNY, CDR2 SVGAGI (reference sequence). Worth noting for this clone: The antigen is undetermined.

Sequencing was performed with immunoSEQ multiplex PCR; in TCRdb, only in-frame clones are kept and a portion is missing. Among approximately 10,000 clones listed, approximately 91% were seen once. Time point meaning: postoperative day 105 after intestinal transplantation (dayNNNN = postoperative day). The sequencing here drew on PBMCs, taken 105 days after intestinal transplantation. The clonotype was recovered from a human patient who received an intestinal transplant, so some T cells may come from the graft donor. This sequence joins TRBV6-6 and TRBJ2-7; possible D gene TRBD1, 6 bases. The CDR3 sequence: CASSQQRGLGSYEQYF. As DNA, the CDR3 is TGTGCCAGCAGCCAACAAAGGGGGTTAGGATCCTACGAGCAGTACTTC.